The clone carrying this TCR beta chain has just a few counts. Its antigen is unidentified. This specimen comes from a study of T cells in Graves' hyperthyroidism and ophthalmopathy. Study-level points and caveats: The model forecast ophthalmopathy, anticipating it by a median around 6.5 months before onset.

Amplification of TCR beta CDR3 regions was performed using RNA transcripts as template. Carried out on the TCR CDR3, a first-round RT-PCR used the HTBI primer set. TCRdb itself ran the multiplex PCR reads through MiXCR, one entry per CDR3 protein. Of under 750,000 distinct CDR3 sequences in the sample, 18% were seen once. Unmatched junction bases numbered 7, after V lost 4 bases and J lost 4 bases. The V gene's germline CDR1 is MNHNS and CDR2 SASEGT. This CDR3 contains 15 residues. Reasons for excluding patients were uncontrolled infection, other autoimmune disease, pregnancy or lactation. The specimen sequenced was blood. This chain joins TRBV6-1 and TRBJ1-3; 7 positions agree with TRBD1. This sequence was found in a woman in her 50s with Graves' hyperthyroidism that later progressed to Graves' ophthalmopathy. This CDR3 is CASSAEGTVGNTIYF. As DNA, the CDR3 is TGTGCCAGCAGTGCGGAAGGGACAGTGGGAAACACCATATATTTT.